The present T cell receptor beta chain was sequenced within a study of identical twins. Trimming took 4 bases from V and 5 from J, leaving 13 bases between them. Per germline, CDR1 DFQATT and CDR2 SNEGSKA (reference sequence). The CDR3 covers 13 residues. This clonotype was counted only a few times. Each CDR3 protein gets one entry after TCRdb re-called the 5' RACE reads with MiXCR. The sample lists about 1.7 million distinct CDR3 sequences, 25% to 35% occurring once. Sequencing was done on a sample of cord blood. The clonotype comes from a newborn girl in good health. This sequence joins TRBV20-1 and TRBJ2-3; D not certain. The CDR3 DNA is TGCAGTGCTACCCCAGTCCGCGGAGATACGCAGTATTTT. The encoded protein is CSATPVRGDTQYF.